These 25 T cell receptor beta chains originate from one sample sequenced in a study of T cell changes during pregnancy in multiple sclerosis. Repertoires were generated with immunoSEQ multiplex PCR, while TCRdb's copy carries only in-frame clones and drops some. The sample has about 48,000 clones, around 90% seen once. This specimen consisted of CD4+ T cells from peripheral blood mononuclear cells, obtained in the third trimester of pregnancy. The receptors originated from a female donor with multiple sclerosis, enrolled in a pregnancy study.

The chain combines TRBV6-4 with TRBJ2-2; D is perhaps TRBD2 (5 bases). The CDR3 contains 15 residues. Trimming took off 6 bases at V and 0 bases at J, with 11 bases between the two ends. Germline V gene sequence: CDR1 MRHNA, CDR2 SNTAGT. CDR3 in amino acids: CASSLEGANTGELFF. CDR3 nucleotides: TGTGCCAGCAGCCTAGAGGGCGCGAACACCGGGGAGCTGTTTTTT.

The V call is TRBV7-9, the J call TRBJ2-7; TRBD2 matches 7 bases. V was clipped by 1 base and J by 6 bases; unmatched bases: 6. Germline V gives CDR1 SEHNR, CDR2 FQNEAQ (reference sequence). The CDR3 covers 14 residues. The CDR3 sequence: CASSLEFRGVEQYF. The CDR3, as DNA: TGTGCCAGCAGCTTAGAGTTTCGGGGGGTCGAGCAGTACTTC.

The CDR3 reads CASSLSRGSSIADTQYF. The DNA for the CDR3 is TGTGCCAGCAGCCTCAGTAGGGGGAGTTCAATCGCAGATACGCAGTATTTT. This chain joins TRBV7-6 and TRBJ2-3, with a tentative D call TRBD1 (6 bases). V was pared by 5 bases and J by 4 bases, with 22 bases between. The CDR3 contains 17 residues. Germline V gene data show CDR1 as SGHVS and CDR2 as FNYEAQ. The full variable domain, its missing parts supplied by reference TRBV7-6 and TRBJ2-3, is GAGVSQSPRYKVTKRGQDVALRCDPISGHVSLYWYRQALGQGPEFLTYFNYEAQQDKSGLPNDRFSAERPEGSISTLTIQRTEQRDSAMYRCASSLSRGSSIADTQYFGPGTRLTVL.

This clone has just one count. Written as DNA, the CDR3 is TGTGCCAGCAGTGAGCAGGGGGCAATAGATACGCAGTATTTT. This encodes CASSEQGAIDTQYF. The gene calls are TRBV6-4 and TRBJ2-3; TRBD1 matches 8 bases. The V and J ends lost 3 bases and 5 bases, in that order; junction bases with no gene match: 4. This CDR3 spans 14 amino acids. The germline V gene has CDR1 MRHNA and CDR2 SNTAGT.

The V and J genes are TRBV10-2 and TRBJ1-4; D is perhaps TRBD1 (5 bases). Germline assignment: CDR1 WSHSY and CDR2 SAAADI. The V and J ends lost 2 bases and 13 bases respectively, with 17 bases between them. This CDR3 is built from 14 residues. The CDR3 nucleotides are TGCGCCAGCAGTGAGCCAGACCTGACAGCTAGACTGTTTTTT. As protein: CASSEPDLTARLFF.

Here the CDR3 DNA reads TGCGCCAGCAGCCAAGATGAGGCACTCAATCAGCCCCAGCATTTT. Protein: CASSQDEALNQPQHF. The chain recombines TRBV4-1 with TRBJ1-5, with D hard to call. CDR1 and CDR2 from the germline V gene are MGHRA and YSYEKL. Deletions cut 0 bases from V and 3 bases from J, with 9 bases between. This CDR3 has 15 residues.

This rearrangement joins TRBV15 to TRBJ2-2; possibly TRBD2 for D (6 bases). Germline V lookup: CDR1 LNHNV, CDR2 YYDKDF (reference sequence). The CDR3 loop spans 17 amino acids. Trimming stripped 2 bases from V and 6 bases from J, with 19 bases between. CDR3 in amino acids: CATSRHRGGVKAGELFF. Here the CDR3 DNA reads TGTGCCACCAGCAGACACCGGGGCGGGGTGAAGGCCGGGGAGCTGTTTTTT. Variable domain in full (rest from reference TRBV15 and TRBJ2-2): DAMVIQNPRYQVTQFGKPVTLSCSQTLNHNVMYWYQQKSSQAPKLLFHYYDKDFNNEADTPDNFQSRRPNTSFCFLDIRSPGLGDTAMYLCATSRHRGGVKAGELFFGEGSRLTVL.

The genes are TRBV15 and TRBJ1-1; TRBD1 is a possible D gene (6 bases). Per germline, CDR1 LNHNV and CDR2 YYDKDF (reference sequence). The CDR3 covers 13 residues. The V end was cut by 3 bases, the J end by 3 bases, with 8 bases between. CDR3 bases: TGTGCCACCAGCAGGGGGGGGCACACTGAAGCTTTCTTT. Amino acids: CATSRGGHTEAFF.

The chain has TRBV27 and TRBJ2-1; 7 bases match TRBD1. The V segment lost 6 bases and the J segment 9 bases; nucleotides outside the gene matches: 11. The CDR3 is 14 amino acids. Germline V gene lookup returns CDR1 MNHEY and CDR2 SMNVEV (reference sequence). DNA of the CDR3: TGTGCCAGCAGCCAGGGGGTAGGTCCTGGTGAGCAGTTCTTC. It translates to CASSQGVGPGEQFF.

The V and J genes are TRBV7-6 and TRBJ2-1; D remains unclear. Germline CDR1 and CDR2: SGHVS and FNYEAQ. Trimming pared 4 bases from V and 4 bases from J, leaving 11 bases between. CDR3 length equals 14 residues. The CDR3 bases are TGTGCCAGCAGCTCCCCAACAAGTTACAATGAGCAGTTCTTC. Protein product: CASSSPTSYNEQFF.

V is TRBV4-1 and J is TRBJ1-3; 8 positions match TRBD1. CDR1 is MGHRA and CDR2 is YSYEKL in the germline V gene. J gave up 2 bases and V 0 bases, and 6 bases lay outside the gene matches. The CDR3 is 17 amino acids. CDR3 nucleotides: TGCGCCAGCAGCCAAGAACCGACAGGGGCTACTGGAAACACCATATATTTT. It codes for CASSQEPTGATGNTIYF.

V is TRBV7-9 and J is TRBJ2-7, with TRBD1 matching 11 bases. Germline V gives CDR1 SEHNR, CDR2 FQNEAQ (reference sequence). The CDR3 loop spans 16 amino acids. The V gene end was trimmed by 8 bases and the J gene end by 2 bases; junction bases not matched to a gene: 11. Written as DNA, the CDR3 is TGTGCCAGCTTCGAGCCCGGGACAGGGGGTCCCTACGAGCAGTACTTC. Translated: CASFEPGTGGPYEQYF.

The chain links TRBV11-3 to TRBJ1-1; 7 nucleotides line up with TRBD1. After removal of 5 bases from V and 1 base from J, the junction contained 1 base not matched to a gene. Germline loops: CDR1 SGHNT, CDR2 YENEEA. The CDR3 is 13 amino acids. The CDR3 coding sequence is TGTGCCAGCAGCCCAGGGGGGAACACTGAAGCTTTCTTT. Protein sequence: CASSPGGNTEAFF.

V usage is TRBV5-6 and J usage is TRBJ1-5, with 7 nucleotides matching TRBD1. The germline CDR1 and CDR2 sequences are SGHDT and YYEEEE. Trimming at V came to 4 bases and at J to 3 bases, leaving 10 bases not matched to a gene. The CDR3 sequence is 16 residues long. The CDR3 sequence is CASSKRQGRYNQPQHF. CDR3 bases: TGTGCCAGCAGCAAAAGACAGGGAAGGTACAATCAGCCCCAGCATTTT.

This chain joins TRBV7-8 and TRBJ2-7; 9 bases match TRBD1. The germline gives CDR1 SGHVS, CDR2 FQNEAQ. Trimming at V came to 2 bases and at J to 5 bases, leaving 4 bases not matched to a gene. The CDR3 has 14 amino acids. This CDR3 is CASSLNRGRNEQYF. Written as DNA, the CDR3 is TGTGCCAGCAGCTTAAACAGGGGGCGGAACGAGCAGTACTTC.

The CDR3 here is CASSSEAAGTGSYEQYF. The CDR3 DNA reads as TGTGCCAGCAGCTCCGAGGCCGCCGGGACAGGGTCCTACGAGCAGTACTTC. The chain combines TRBV5-6 with TRBJ2-5, with 9 bases fitting TRBD1. The J call may be mistaken, given a closer DNA end match to TRBJ2-7. Germline CDR1 is SGHDT and CDR2 is YYEEEE. This CDR3 contains 17 residues.

This rearrangement joins TRBV30 to TRBJ1-5, with a possible D match to TRBD1 (5 bases). The CDR3 consists of 14 residues. Trimming shortened V by 4 bases and J by 4 bases, and 14 bases separated the two germline ends. The germline CDR1 and CDR2 sequences are GTSNPN and SVGIG (reference sequence). CDR3 coding DNA: TGTGCCTGGAACCCAGGGCATTCGAATCAGCCCCAGCATTTT. It codes for CAWNPGHSNQPQHF.

V gene TRBV28 combines with J gene TRBJ2-7; maybe TRBD2 (5 bases). Trimming pared 7 bases from V and 2 bases from J, leaving 12 bases between. This CDR3 spans 13 amino acids. The germline V gene has CDR1 MDHEN and CDR2 SYDVKM. CDR3 loop: CASIRAGAYEQYF. CDR3 bases: TGTGCCAGCATCCGTGCCGGGGCCTACGAGCAGTACTTC.

The chain combines TRBV30 with TRBJ1-2; 8 bases agree with TRBD1. The CDR3 consists of 13 residues. With V trimmed by 3 bases and J by 7 bases, 7 bases remained unmatched. The germline V gene encodes CDR1 GTSNPN and CDR2 SVGIG (reference sequence). The CDR3 region has the DNA TGTGCCTGGAGGGGGACAGGCAGGGGTGGCTACACCTTC. It encodes CAWRGTGRGGYTF.

This chain connects TRBV7-9 to TRBJ2-7; perhaps TRBD2 as D (6 bases). The ends were cut back, 0 bases at V and 6 bases at J, with 12 bases in the middle. The CDR3 has 14 amino acids. Germline V gives CDR1 SEHNR, CDR2 FQNEAQ (reference sequence). The DNA of the CDR3 is TGTGCCAGCAGCTTAGCCGGGGGTCGGGCCGAGCAGTACTTC. It is translated as CASSLAGGRAEQYF.

The chain couples TRBV7-2 to TRBJ1-5; D unclear. Trimming cost V 2 bases and J 2 bases, with 7 bases left between them. The CDR3 sequence is 14 residues long. The germline gives CDR1 SGHTA, CDR2 FQGNSA. The CDR3 nucleotides read TGTGCCAGCAGCTTAAACGGGGGCAATCAGCCCCAGCATTTT. Its translation is CASSLNGGNQPQHF.

The DNA of the CDR3 is TGCGCCAGCAGCTTGGGCCCGCGCAGGGGGTCCTCCTACAATGAGCAGTTCTTC. This gives the protein CASSLGPRRGSSYNEQFF. The chain is built from TRBV5-1 and TRBJ2-1; 7 bases line up with TRBD1. Trimming at V came to 0 bases and at J to 0 bases, leaving 9 bases not matched to a gene. Per the germline V gene, CDR1 is SGHRS and CDR2 is YFSETQ. The CDR3 length is 18 residues.

The chain uses TRBV25-1 and TRBJ1-6; D unclear. Trimming shortened V by 3 bases and J by 7 bases, and 7 bases separated the two germline ends. The CDR3 spans 13 residues. Germline V lookup: CDR1 MGHDK, CDR2 SYGVNS. CDR3 sequence reads: CASSDLVNSPLHF. The CDR3 coding sequence is TGTGCCAGCAGTGATTTAGTAAATTCACCCCTCCACTTT.

The J gene is TRBJ2-7, the V gene TRBV5-1; 9 nucleotides line up with TRBD2. The CDR3 is 15 residues long. The trim removed 2 bases at V and 0 bases at J, leaving 3 bases unmatched. Germline V gene data show CDR1 as SGHRS and CDR2 as YFSETQ. The CDR3 here is CASSLVSGGSYEQYF. The CDR3, as DNA: TGCGCCAGCAGCTTAGTTAGCGGGGGCTCCTACGAGCAGTACTTC.

CDR3 in DNA: TGTGCCAGCAGCGCTCCGGGACAGGGGGTCCATATTGGCACAGATACGCAGTATTTT. Translation: CASSAPGQGVHIGTDTQYF. The V gene is TRBV9, the J gene TRBJ2-3; 11 positions match TRBD1. V trimming: 3 bases; J trimming: 1 base; junction bases outside the gene matches: 13. The CDR3 is made up of 19 amino acids. Germline CDR1 is SGDLS and CDR2 is YYNGEE.